This TCR beta chain is drawn from a study of T cell responses to AZD1222 COVID-19 vaccine. This clone was observed a single time. The germline V gene has CDR1 SGHRS and CDR2 YFSETQ. The CDR3 sequence is 14 residues long. V shed 5 bases and J shed 4 bases, with 13 bases lying between them. Repertoires were generated with immunoSEQ multiplex PCR, while TCRdb's copy carries only in-frame clones and drops some. Among under 150,000 clones, 85% to 95% were seen once, and the ten largest hold about 0.86%. The chain combines TRBV5-1 with TRBJ2-1; the D call may be TRBD1 or TRBD2 (6 bases each). The source of this sequence is an adult in good health. The sequencing used peripheral blood, collected on day 0 of AZD1222 vaccination. CDR3 amino acids: CASRRDTSYNEQFF. In DNA form, the CDR3 reads TGCGCCAGCAGGCGGGACACCTCATACAATGAGCAGTTCTTC. The full variable domain, its missing parts supplied by reference TRBV5-1 and TRBJ2-1, is KAGVTQTPRYLIKTRGQQVTLSCSPISGHRSVSWYQQTPGQGLQFLFEYFSETQRNKGNFPGRFSGRQFSNSRSEMNVSTLELGDSALYLCASRRDTSYNEQFFGPGTRLTVL.